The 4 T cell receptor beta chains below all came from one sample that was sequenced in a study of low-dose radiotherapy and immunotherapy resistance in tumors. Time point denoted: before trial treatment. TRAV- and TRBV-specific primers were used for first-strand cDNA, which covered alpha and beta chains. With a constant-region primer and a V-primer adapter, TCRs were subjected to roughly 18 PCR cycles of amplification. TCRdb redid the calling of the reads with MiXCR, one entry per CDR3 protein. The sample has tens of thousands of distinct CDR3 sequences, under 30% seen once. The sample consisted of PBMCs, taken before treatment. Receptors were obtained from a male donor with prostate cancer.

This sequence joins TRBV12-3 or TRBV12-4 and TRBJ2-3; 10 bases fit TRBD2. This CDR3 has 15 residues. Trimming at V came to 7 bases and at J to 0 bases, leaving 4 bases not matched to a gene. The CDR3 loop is CASTVAGGSTDTQYF. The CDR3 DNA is TGTGCCAGCACTGTAGCGGGGGGAAGCACAGATACGCAGTATTTT.

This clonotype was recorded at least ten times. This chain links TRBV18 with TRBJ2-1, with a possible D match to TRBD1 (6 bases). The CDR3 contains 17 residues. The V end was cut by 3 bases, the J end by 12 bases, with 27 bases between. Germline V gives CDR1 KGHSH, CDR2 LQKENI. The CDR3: CASSPLSRGGVGLVQFF. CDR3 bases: TGTGCCAGCTCACCCCTCTCCAGGGGTGGGGTTGGGTTGGTGCAGTTCTTC.

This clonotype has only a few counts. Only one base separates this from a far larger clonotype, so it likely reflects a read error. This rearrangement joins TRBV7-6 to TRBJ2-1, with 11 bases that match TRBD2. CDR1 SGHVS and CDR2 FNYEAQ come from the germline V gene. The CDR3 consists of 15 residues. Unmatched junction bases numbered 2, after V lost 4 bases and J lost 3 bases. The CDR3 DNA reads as TGTGCCAGCAGCTCGGGACTAGCGGTCTACAATGAGCAGTTCTTC. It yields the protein CASSSGLAVYNEQFF. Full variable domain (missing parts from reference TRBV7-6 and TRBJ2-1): GAGVSQSPRYKVTKRGQDVALRCDPISGHVSLYWYRQALGQGPEFLTYFNYEAQQDKSGLPNDRFSAERPEGSISTLTIQRTEQRDSAMYRCASSSGLAVYNEQFFGPGTRLTVL.

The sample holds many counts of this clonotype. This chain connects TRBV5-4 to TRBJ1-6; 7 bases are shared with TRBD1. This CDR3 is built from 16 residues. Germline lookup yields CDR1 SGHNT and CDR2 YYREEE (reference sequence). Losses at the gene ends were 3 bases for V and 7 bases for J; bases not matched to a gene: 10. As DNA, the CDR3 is TGTGCCAGCAGCTCTCAACCGGGACAGCAGAATTCACCCCTCCACTTT. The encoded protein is CASSSQPGQQNSPLHF.